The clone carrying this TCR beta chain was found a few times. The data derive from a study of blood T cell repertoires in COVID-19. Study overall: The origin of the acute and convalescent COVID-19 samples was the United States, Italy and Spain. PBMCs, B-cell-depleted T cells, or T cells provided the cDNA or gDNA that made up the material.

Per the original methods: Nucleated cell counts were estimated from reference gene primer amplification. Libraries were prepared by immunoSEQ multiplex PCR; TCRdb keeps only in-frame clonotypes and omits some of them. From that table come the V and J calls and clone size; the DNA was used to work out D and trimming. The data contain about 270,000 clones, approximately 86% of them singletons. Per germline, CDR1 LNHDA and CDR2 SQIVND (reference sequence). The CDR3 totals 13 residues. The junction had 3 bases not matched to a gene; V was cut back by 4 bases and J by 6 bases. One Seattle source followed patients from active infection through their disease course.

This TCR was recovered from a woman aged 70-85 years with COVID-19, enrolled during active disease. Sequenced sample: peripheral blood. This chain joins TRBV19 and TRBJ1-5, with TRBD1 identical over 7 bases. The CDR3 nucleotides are TGTGCCAGTAGTAACAGGGGCAGTCAGCCCCAGCATTTT. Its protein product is CASSNRGSQPQHF.